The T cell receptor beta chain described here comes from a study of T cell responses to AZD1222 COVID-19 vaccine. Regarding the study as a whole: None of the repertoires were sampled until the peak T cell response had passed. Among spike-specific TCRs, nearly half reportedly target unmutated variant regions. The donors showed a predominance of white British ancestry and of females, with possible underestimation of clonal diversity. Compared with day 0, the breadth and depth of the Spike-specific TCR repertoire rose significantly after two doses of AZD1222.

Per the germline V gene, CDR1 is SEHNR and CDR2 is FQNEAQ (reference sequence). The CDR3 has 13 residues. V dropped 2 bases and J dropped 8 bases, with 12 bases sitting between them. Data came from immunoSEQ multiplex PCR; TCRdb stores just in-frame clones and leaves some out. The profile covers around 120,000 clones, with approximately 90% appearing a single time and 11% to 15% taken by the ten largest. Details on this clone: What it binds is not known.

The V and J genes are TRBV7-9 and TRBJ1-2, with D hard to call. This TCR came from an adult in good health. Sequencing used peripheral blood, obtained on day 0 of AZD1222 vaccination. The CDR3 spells CASSLSYGSGYTF. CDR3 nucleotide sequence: TGTGCCAGCAGCTTAAGCTACGGGAGCGGCTACACCTTC.